This T cell receptor beta chain was recorded in a study of control samples from healthy donors and cancer patients. This clone was picked up one time. The assay was immunoSEQ multiplex PCR, and TCRdb's table has in-frame clones only and misses some. Found here are approximately 94,000 clones, more than 85% of them singletons; the top ten hold roughly 18%. The CDR3 runs 13 residues. Trimming pared 5 bases from V and 5 bases from J, leaving 12 bases between. Germline values: CDR1 SEHNR, CDR2 FQNEAQ (reference sequence). Sequencing was done on a sample of blood. The source is a woman aged 45-65 years in good health. V is TRBV7-9 and J is TRBJ1-1; a possible D gene is TRBD1 (5 bases). The DNA for the CDR3 is TGTGCCAGCAGCCCGTGGGGGGGGACTGAAGCTTTCTTT. Protein: CASSPWGGTEAFF.